At least ten counts were recorded for the clone carrying this T cell receptor (beta chain). The data belong to a study of metastatic and nonmetastatic thyroid tumors. TCRdb re-processed the PCR reads through MiXCR. Among 20,000 to 25,000 clones listed, 20% were seen once. Not a single patient had been given any form of treatment at any point before undergoing thyroid surgery. The V end lost 2 bases, the J end lost 8 bases, and 15 bases lay between the germline ends. The CDR3 runs to 14 residues. CDR1 is GTSNPN and CDR2 is SVGIG in the germline V gene (reference sequence). The sequencing input was adjacent normal tissue. This chain links TRBV30 with TRBJ1-4; the D gene is possibly TRBD1 (5 bases). The source is a female donor with papillary thyroid cancer or a benign thyroid nodule (not recorded which). Some clones in this sample may be carry-over from other donors' samples. The CDR3 protein is CAWSPGSGREKLFF. DNA of the CDR3: TGTGCCTGGAGTCCAGGGTCCGGTAGGGAAAAACTGTTTTTT. The variable domain in full, completed from reference TRBV30 and TRBJ1-4, reads SQTIHQWPATLVQPVGSPLSLECTVEGTSNPNLYWYRQAAGRGLQLLFYSVGIGQISSEVPQNLSASRPQDRQFILSSKKLLLSDSGFYLCAWSPGSGREKLFFGSGTQLSVL.